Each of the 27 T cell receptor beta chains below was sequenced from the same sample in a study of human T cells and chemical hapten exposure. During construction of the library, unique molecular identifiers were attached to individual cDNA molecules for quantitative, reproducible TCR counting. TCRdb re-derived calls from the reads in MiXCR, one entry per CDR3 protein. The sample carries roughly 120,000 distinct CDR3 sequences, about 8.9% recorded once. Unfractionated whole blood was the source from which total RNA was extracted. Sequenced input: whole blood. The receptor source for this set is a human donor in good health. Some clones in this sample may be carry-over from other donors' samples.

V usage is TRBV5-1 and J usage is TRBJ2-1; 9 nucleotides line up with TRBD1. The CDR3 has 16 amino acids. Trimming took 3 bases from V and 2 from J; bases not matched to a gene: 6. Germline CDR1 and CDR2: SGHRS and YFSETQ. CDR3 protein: CASSSLRDRAYNEQFF. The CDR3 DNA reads TGCGCCAGCAGCTCGTTACGGGACAGGGCCTACAATGAGCAGTTCTTC.

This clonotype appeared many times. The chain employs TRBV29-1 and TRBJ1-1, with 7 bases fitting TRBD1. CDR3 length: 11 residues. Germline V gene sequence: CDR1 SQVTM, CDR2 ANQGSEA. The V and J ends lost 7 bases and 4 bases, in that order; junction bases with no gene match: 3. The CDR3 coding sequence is TGCAGCGCTAGGGACAGCACTGAAGCTTTCTTT. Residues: CSARDSTEAFF. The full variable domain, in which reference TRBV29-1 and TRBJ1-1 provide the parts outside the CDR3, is SAVISQKPSRDICQRGTSLTIQCQVDSQVTMMFWYRQQPGQSLTLIATANQGSEATYESGFVIDKFPISRPNLTFSTLTVSNMSPEDSSIYLCSARDSTEAFFGQGTRLTVV.

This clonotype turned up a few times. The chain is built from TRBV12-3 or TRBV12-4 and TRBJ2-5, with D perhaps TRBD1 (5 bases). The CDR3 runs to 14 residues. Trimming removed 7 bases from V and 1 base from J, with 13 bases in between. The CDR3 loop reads CASKGGGAQETQYF. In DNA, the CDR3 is TGTGCCAGCAAGGGTGGTGGGGCCCAAGAGACCCAGTACTTC.

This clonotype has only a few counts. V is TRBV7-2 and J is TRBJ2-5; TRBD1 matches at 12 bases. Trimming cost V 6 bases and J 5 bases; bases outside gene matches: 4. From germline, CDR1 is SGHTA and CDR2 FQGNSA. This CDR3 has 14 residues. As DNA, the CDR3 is TGTGCCAGCAGTTCGGGACAGGGGGCGGAGACCCAGTACTTC. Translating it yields CASSSGQGAETQYF.

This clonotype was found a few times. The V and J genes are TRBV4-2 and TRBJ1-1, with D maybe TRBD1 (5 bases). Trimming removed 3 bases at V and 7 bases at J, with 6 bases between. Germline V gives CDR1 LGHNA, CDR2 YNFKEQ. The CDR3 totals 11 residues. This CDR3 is CASSHGGEAFF. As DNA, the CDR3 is TGTGCCAGCAGCCATGGGGGTGAAGCTTTCTTT.

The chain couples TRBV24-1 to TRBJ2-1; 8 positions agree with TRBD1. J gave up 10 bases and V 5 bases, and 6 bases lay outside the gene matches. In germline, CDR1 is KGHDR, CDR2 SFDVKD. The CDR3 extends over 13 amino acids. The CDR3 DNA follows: TGTGCCACCAGTGCAACAGGGGGATACGAGCAGTTCTTC. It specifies CATSATGGYEQFF.

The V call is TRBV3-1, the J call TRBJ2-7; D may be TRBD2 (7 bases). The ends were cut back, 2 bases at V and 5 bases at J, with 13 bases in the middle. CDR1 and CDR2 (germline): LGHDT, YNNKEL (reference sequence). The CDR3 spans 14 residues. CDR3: CASSQYGRDNEQYF. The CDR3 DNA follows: TGTGCCAGCAGCCAATATGGGAGGGACAACGAGCAGTACTTC.

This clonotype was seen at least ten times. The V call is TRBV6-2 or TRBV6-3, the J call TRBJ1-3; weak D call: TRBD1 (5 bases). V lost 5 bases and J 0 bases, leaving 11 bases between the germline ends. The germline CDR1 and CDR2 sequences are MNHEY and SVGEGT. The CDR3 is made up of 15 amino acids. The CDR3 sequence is CASSTGTRSGNTIYF. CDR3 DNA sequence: TGTGCCAGCAGTACCGGGACCCGCTCTGGAAACACCATATATTTT.

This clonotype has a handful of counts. Written as DNA, the CDR3 is TGTGCCAGCAGTTACCAACCGGGACTGAGCACAGATACGCAGTATTTT. Encoded protein: CASSYQPGLSTDTQYF. V and J are TRBV6-5 and TRBJ2-3, with a weak D call TRBD2 (6 bases). CDR1 MNHEY and CDR2 SVGAGI come from the germline V gene. The V end lost 2 bases, the J end lost 0 bases, and 12 bases lay between the germline ends. The length of the CDR3 is 16 residues.

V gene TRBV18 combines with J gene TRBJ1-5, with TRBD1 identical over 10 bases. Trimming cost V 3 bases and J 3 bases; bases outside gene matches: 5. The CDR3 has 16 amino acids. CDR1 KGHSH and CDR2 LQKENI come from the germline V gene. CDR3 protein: CASSPETGGPNQPQHF. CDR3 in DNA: TGTGCCAGCTCACCCGAGACAGGGGGCCCCAATCAGCCCCAGCATTTT.

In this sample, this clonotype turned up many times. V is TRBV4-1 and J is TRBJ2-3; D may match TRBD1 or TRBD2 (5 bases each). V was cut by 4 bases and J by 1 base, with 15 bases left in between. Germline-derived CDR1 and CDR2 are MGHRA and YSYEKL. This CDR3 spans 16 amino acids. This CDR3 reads CASSRIIRGRTDTQYF. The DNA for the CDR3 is TGCGCCAGCAGCCGAATAATAAGGGGACGCACAGATACGCAGTATTTT.

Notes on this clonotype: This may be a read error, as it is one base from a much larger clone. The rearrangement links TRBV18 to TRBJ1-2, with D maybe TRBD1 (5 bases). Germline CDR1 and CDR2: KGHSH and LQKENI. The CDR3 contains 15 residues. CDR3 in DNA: TGTGTCAGCTCACTAGGGGCCAGGGATGAAGATGGCTACACCTTC. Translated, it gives CVSSLGARDEDGYTF. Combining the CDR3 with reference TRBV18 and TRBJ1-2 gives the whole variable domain NAGVMQNPRHLVRRRGQEARLRCSPMKGHSHVYWYRQLPEEGLKFMVYLQKENIIDESGMPKERFSAEFPKEGPSILRIQQVVRGDSAAYFCVSSLGARDEDGYTFGSGTRLTVV.

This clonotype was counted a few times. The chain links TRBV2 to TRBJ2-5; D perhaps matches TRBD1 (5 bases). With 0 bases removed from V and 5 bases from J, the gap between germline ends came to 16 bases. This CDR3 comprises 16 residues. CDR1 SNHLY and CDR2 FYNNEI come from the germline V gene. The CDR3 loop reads CASSEALGPADETQYF. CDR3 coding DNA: TGTGCCAGCAGTGAAGCGCTGGGGCCCGCAGACGAGACCCAGTACTTC.

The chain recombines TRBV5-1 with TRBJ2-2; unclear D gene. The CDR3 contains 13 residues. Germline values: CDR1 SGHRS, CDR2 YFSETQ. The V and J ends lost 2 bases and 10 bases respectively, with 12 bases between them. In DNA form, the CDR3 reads TGCGCCAGCAGCTTCTTTGCGGACGAGGAGCTGTTTTTT. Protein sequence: CASSFFADEELFF.

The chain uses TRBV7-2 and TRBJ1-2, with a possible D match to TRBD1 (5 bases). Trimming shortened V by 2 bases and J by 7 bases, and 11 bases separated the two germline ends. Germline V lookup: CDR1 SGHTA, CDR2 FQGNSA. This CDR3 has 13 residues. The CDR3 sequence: CASSLPPQGGYTF. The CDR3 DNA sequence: TGTGCCAGCAGCTTACCCCCGCAGGGTGGCTACACCTTC. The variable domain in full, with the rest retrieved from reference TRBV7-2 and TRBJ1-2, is GAGVSQSPSNKVTEKGKDVELRCDPISGHTALYWYRQSLGQGLEFLIYFQGNSAPDKSGLPSDRFSAERTGGSVSTLTIQRTQQEDSAVYLCASSLPPQGGYTFGSGTRLTVV.

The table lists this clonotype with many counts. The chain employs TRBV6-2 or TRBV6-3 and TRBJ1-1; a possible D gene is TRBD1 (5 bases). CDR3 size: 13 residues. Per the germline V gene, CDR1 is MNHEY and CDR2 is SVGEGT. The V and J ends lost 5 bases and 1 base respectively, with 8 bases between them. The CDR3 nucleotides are TGTGCCAGCAGTCGTACAGGGAACACTGAAGCTTTCTTT. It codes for CASSRTGNTEAFF.

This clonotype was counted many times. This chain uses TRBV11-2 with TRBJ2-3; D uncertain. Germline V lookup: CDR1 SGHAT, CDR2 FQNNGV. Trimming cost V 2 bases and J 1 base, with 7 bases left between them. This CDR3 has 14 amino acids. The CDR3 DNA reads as TGTGCCAGCAGCTTAAGTGGCGGCACAGATACGCAGTATTTT. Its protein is CASSLSGGTDTQYF.

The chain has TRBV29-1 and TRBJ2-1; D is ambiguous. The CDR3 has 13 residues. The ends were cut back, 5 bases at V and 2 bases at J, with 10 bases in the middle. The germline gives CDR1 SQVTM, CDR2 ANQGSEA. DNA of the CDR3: TGCAGCGTTCCTGACGGAGCCTACAATGAGCAGTTCTTC. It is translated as CSVPDGAYNEQFF.

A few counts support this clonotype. CDR3 loop: CASGSPDRGRPYEQYF. The CDR3 nucleotides read TGTGCTAGTGGTTCTCCGGACAGGGGGCGCCCCTACGAGCAGTACTTC. This sequence joins TRBV12-5 and TRBJ2-7; TRBD1 agrees at 11 bases. The germline V gene encodes CDR1 LGHNT and CDR2 FRNRAP. This CDR3 has 16 amino acids. The ends lost 4 bases at V and 2 bases at J; junction bases unmatched: 7.

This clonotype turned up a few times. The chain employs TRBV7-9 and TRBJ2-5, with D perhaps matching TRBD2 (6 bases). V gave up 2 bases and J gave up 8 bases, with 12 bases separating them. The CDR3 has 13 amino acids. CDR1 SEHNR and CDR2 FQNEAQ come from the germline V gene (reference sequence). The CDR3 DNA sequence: TGTGCCAGCAGCTTATCTCTTAGCGGCACCCAGTACTTC. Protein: CASSLSLSGTQYF.

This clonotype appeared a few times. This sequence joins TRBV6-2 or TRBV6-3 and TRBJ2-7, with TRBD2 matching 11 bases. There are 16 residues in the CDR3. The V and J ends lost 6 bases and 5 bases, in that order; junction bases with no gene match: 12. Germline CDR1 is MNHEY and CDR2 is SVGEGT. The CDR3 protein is CASSKGGTSGSHEQYF. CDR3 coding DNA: TGTGCCAGCAGCAAGGGAGGGACTAGCGGATCCCACGAGCAGTACTTC.

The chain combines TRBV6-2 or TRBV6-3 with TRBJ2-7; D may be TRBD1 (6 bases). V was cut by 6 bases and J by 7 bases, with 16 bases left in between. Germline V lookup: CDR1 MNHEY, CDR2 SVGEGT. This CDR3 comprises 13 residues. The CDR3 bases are TGTGCCAGCAGCGCCGGGACACTGCGGGAGCAGTACTTC. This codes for CASSAGTLREQYF.

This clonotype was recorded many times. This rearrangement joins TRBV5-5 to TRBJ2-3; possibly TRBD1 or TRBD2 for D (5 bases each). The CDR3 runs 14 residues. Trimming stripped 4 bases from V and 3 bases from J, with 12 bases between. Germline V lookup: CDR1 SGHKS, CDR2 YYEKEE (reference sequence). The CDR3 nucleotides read TGTGCCAGCAGCCCGGCTGGGGGTACAGATACGCAGTATTTT. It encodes CASSPAGGTDTQYF.

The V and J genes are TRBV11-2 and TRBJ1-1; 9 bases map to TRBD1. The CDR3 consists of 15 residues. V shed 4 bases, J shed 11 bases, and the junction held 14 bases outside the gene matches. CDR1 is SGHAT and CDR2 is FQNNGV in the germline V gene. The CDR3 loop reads CASSSTGQGPTGAFF. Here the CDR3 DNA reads TGTGCCAGCAGCTCAACGGGACAGGGCCCAACTGGGGCTTTCTTT.

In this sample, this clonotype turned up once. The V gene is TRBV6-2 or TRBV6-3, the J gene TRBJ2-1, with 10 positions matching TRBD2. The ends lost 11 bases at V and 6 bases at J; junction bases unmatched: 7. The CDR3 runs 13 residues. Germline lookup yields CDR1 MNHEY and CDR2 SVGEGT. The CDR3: CASSGGATNEQFF. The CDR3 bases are TGTGCCTCCAGCGGGGGGGCGACCAATGAGCAGTTCTTC.

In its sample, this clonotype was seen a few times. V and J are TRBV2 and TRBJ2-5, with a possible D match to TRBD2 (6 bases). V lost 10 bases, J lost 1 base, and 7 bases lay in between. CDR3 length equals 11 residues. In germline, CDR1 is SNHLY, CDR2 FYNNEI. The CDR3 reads CATGSQETQYF. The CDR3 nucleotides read TGTGCCACCGGGAGCCAAGAGACCCAGTACTTC.

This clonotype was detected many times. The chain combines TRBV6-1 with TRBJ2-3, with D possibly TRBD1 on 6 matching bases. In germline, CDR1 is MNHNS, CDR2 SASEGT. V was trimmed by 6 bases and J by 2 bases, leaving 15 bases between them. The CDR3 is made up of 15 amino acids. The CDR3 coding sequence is TGTGCCAGCAGCCTGGCACAGGGAGTCACAGATACGCAGTATTTT. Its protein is CASSLAQGVTDTQYF.